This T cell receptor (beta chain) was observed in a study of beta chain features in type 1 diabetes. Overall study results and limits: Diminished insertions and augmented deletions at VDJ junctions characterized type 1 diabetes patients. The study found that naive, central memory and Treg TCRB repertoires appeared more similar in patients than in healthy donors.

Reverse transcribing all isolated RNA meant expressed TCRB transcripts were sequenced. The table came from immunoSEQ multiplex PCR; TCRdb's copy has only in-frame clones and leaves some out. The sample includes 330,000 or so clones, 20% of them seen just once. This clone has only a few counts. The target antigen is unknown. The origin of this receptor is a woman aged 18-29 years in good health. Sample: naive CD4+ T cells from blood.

The CDR3 DNA reads TGCGCCAGCAGCCAAGAATCTAGGACAGGGGTGCACGAGCAGTACTTC. It yields the protein CASSQESRTGVHEQYF. The rearrangement links TRBV4-3 to TRBJ2-7; TRBD1 matches at 9 bases. The CDR3 is 16 amino acids. Germline trimming cut 0 bases from V and 5 bases from J; bases unmatched to any gene: 8. Germline V gives CDR1 LGHNA, CDR2 YSLEER.